The 14 T cell receptor beta chains below all came from one sample that was sequenced in a study of T cells in Graves' hyperthyroidism and ophthalmopathy (dated by TCRdb to the late 2010s). Library preparation employed multiplex PCR. Sequencing was performed on an Illumina HiSeq 2000. Amplification of TCR beta CDR3 regions was carried out from RNA transcripts. The first round of RT-PCR for the TCR CDR3 was performed with the HTBI primer set and the Qiagen OneStep RT-PCR kit. TCRdb applied fastp at Q25 and MiXCR to the public reads, then kept only in-frame beta chains. Every CDR3 protein is listed once, alongside the most common genes and DNA of its rows. The table for this sample lists 530,000 or so distinct CDR3 sequences; more than 45% of them were counted only once. The ten largest clonotypes hold around 7.7% of the sample. The sequenced material came from peripheral blood or thyroid tissue (not recorded which). The receptors derive from a woman younger than 35 with Graves' hyperthyroidism.

The V call is TRBV5-1, the J call TRBJ2-7; 12 nucleotides align to TRBD2. The CDR3 totals 14 residues. Trimming took 4 bases from V and 5 from J; bases not matched to a gene: 4. Looked up from germline, CDR1 is SGHRS and CDR2 is YFSETQ. In DNA form, the CDR3 reads TGCGCCAGCAGCGTGACTAGCGGGAGCAACGAGCAGTACTTC. This codes for CASSVTSGSNEQYF.

The rearrangement uses TRBV2 and TRBJ2-5, with 7 bases aligning to TRBD1. Trimming at V came to 2 bases and at J to 5 bases, leaving 5 bases not matched to a gene. The CDR3 covers 14 residues. Germline V gene sequence: CDR1 SNHLY, CDR2 FYNNEI. CDR3 loop: CASSELRGQETQYF. DNA for the CDR3: TGTGCCAGCAGTGAATTAAGGGGGCAGGAGACCCAGTACTTC.

The chain is built from TRBV7-8 and TRBJ2-7; D is unclear. V shed 11 bases and J shed 0 bases, with 20 bases lying between them. The CDR3 is made up of 15 amino acids. CDR1 is SGHVS, CDR2 FQNEAQ, per germline. Here the CDR3 reads CAWSVPTTFSYEQYF. CDR3 DNA sequence: TGTGCCTGGAGTGTTCCTACCACGTTCTCCTACGAGCAGTACTTC.

This clonotype was recorded at least ten times. V and J are TRBV2 and TRBJ2-2; D unclear. The CDR3 runs 11 residues. Looked up from germline, CDR1 is SNHLY and CDR2 is FYNNEI. V lost 7 bases to trimming and J lost 8 bases, with 8 bases between them. The DNA of the CDR3 is TGTGCCAGCATCATTGCAGGGGAGCTGTTTTTT. Translation: CASIIAGELFF.

This chain connects TRBV2 to TRBJ2-7; the D is unclear. The tail of the sequence fits TRBJ2-1 better, so the J call may be wrong. The CDR3 totals 12 residues. Germline V gene data show CDR1 as SNHLY and CDR2 as FYNNEI. CDR3 coding DNA: TGTGCCAGCAGTGAAGCGGCGTATGAGCAGTTCTTC. Translating it yields CASSEAAYEQFF.

This clonotype was counted a few times. This chain connects TRBV10-3 to TRBJ2-1; D is undetermined. Deletions cut 8 bases from V and 1 base from J, with 9 bases between. The CDR3 extends over 13 amino acids. Germline V gene sequence: CDR1 ENHRY, CDR2 SYGVKD. This CDR3 is CAIAEESYNEQFF. The CDR3 DNA is TGTGCCATCGCAGAGGAGTCCTACAATGAGCAGTTCTTC.

The chain combines TRBV4-1 with TRBJ2-5; D assignment may be TRBD1 or TRBD2 (5 bases each). V lost 1 base, J lost 4 bases, and 13 bases lay in between. Germline-derived CDR1 and CDR2 are MGHRA and YSYEKL. This CDR3 comprises 15 residues. The CDR3 DNA follows: TGCGCCAGCAGCCAAGCCGGCGGTGGGGGAGAGACCCAGTACTTC. This translates into CASSQAGGGGETQYF.

The chain joins TRBV20-1 to TRBJ2-7; tentatively, D is TRBD1 (6 bases). Germline CDR1 DFQATT, CDR2 SNEGSKA (reference sequence). The CDR3 runs to 11 residues. The V and J ends lost 3 bases and 7 bases respectively, with 10 bases between them. CDR3 nucleotides: TGCAGTGCTAGTTTCCAGGGGGAGCAGTACTTC. It yields the protein CSASFQGEQYF.

This clonotype was found many times. The CDR3 DNA reads TGCAGTGCTAGAGATGAGAGACTAGCGGGAGGCCTCTACGAGCAGTACTTC. Translation: CSARDERLAGGLYEQYF. The chain joins TRBV20-1 to TRBJ2-7; 13 bases align to TRBD2. Per germline, CDR1 DFQATT and CDR2 SNEGSKA (reference sequence). The CDR3 contains 17 residues. V dropped 0 bases and J dropped 3; count of bases not matched to a gene: 8.

This clonotype is a singleton in its sample. The rearrangement joins TRBV7-2 to TRBJ1-5; 8 nucleotides agree with TRBD1. The germline gives CDR1 SGHTA, CDR2 FQGNSA. V trimming: 8 bases; J trimming: 6 bases; junction bases outside the gene matches: 9. The CDR3 contains 14 residues. Here the CDR3 reads CASRSQGAGQPQHF. CDR3 DNA sequence: TGTGCCAGCCGCTCCCAGGGGGCTGGTCAGCCCCAGCATTTT.

The chain joins TRBV4-2 to TRBJ2-1; either TRBD1 or TRBD2 may supply D (5 bases each). The CDR3 totals 12 residues. Trimming shortened V by 4 bases and J by 9 bases, and 10 bases separated the two germline ends. The germline gives CDR1 LGHNA, CDR2 YNFKEQ. In nucleotides, the CDR3 is TGTGCCAGCAGCCTAGACGGGACTGAGCAGTTCTTC. This gives the protein CASSLDGTEQFF.

This rearrangement joins TRBV5-1 to TRBJ2-2; D remains ambiguous. V lost 5 bases to trimming and J lost 0 bases, with 14 bases between them. The CDR3 covers 16 residues. Germline values: CDR1 SGHRS, CDR2 YFSETQ. CDR3 sequence (DNA): TGCGCCAGCAGAACTGGGTCAACCGCGAACACCGGGGAGCTGTTTTTT. It specifies CASRTGSTANTGELFF.

This clonotype was found a few times. This CDR3 reads CASSLVGPSTDTQYF. In DNA, the CDR3 is TGTGCCAGCAGCTTGGTGGGGCCTAGCACAGATACGCAGTATTTT. J is TRBJ2-3 and V is TRBV7-3; D possibly corresponds to TRBD1 (5 bases). Trimming removed 3 bases at V and 0 bases at J, with 10 bases between. In germline, CDR1 is SGHTA, CDR2 FQGTGA. CDR3 length: 15 amino acids.

CDR3 nucleotides: TGCAGCCTCCAGGGTAGCGGCATCGGTGAGGAGCAGTACTTC. Translating gives CSLQGSGIGEEQYF. The chain links TRBV29-1 to TRBJ2-7; D perhaps matches TRBD2 (6 bases). The CDR3 spans 14 residues. Germline V gene lookup returns CDR1 SQVTM and CDR2 ANQGSEA. V lost 8 bases and J lost 7, with 24 bases in between.